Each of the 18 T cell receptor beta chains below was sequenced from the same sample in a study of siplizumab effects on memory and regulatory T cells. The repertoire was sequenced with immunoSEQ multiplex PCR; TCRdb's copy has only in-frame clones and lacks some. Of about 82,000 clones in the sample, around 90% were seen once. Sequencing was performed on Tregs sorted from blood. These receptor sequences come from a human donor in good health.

The CDR3 sequence is CASSLEIRSPKDPGNTIYF. The CDR3 DNA is TGCGCCAGCAGCTTGGAGATCAGGTCCCCAAAGGACCCTGGAAACACCATATATTTT. The rearrangement joins TRBV5-1 to TRBJ1-3; no firm D call. The ends were cut back, 0 bases at V and 2 bases at J, with 21 bases in the middle. Germline V CDR1 and CDR2: SGHRS, YFSETQ. The CDR3 has 19 amino acids.

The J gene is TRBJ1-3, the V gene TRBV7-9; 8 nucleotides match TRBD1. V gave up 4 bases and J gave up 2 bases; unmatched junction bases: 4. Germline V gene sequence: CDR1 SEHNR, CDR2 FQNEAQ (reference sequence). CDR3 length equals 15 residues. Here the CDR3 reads CASSSGQGAGNTIYF. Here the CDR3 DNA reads TGTGCCAGCAGCTCAGGACAGGGCGCTGGAAACACCATATATTTT.

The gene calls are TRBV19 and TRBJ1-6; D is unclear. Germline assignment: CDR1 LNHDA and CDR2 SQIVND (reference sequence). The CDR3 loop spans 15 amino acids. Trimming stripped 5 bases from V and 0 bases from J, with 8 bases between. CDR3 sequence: CASSYLSSYNSPLHF. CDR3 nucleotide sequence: TGTGCCAGTAGTTACCTGAGCTCCTATAATTCACCCCTCCACTTT.

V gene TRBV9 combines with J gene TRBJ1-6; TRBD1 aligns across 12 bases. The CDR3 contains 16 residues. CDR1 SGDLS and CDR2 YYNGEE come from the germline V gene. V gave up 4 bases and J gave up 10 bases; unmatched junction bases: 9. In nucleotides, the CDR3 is TGTGCCAGCAGCAGGACCGCCGGGACAGGGGGCTCACCCCTCCACTTT. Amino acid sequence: CASSRTAGTGGSPLHF.

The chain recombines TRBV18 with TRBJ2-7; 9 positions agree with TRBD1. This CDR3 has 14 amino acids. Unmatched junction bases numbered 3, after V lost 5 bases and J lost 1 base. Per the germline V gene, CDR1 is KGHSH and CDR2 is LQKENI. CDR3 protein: CASSATGGSYEQYF. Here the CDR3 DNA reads TGTGCCAGCTCAGCGACAGGGGGATCCTACGAGCAGTACTTC.

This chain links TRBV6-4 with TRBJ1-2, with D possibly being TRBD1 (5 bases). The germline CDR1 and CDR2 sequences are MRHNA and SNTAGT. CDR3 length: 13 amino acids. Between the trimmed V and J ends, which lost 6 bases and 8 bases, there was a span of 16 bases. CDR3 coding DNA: TGTGCCAGCAGAGCCGAACAACGGGGGGGCTACACCTTC. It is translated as CASRAEQRGGYTF.

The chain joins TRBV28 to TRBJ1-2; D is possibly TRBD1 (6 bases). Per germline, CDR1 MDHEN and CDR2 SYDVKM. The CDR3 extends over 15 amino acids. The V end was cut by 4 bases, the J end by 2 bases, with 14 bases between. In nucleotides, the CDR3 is TGTGCCAGCAGTTCCGCTACGAGGGGGAACTATGGCTACACCTTC. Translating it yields CASSSATRGNYGYTF.

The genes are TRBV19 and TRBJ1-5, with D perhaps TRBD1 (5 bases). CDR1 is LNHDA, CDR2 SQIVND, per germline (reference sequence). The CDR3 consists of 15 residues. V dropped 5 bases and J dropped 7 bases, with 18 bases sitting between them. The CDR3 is CASSVKWGLYQPQHF. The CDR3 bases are TGTGCCAGTAGTGTAAAATGGGGACTCTACCAGCCCCAGCATTTT. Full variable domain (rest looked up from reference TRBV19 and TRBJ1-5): DGGITQSPKYLFRKEGQNVTLSCEQNLNHDAMYWYRQDPGQGLRLIYYSQIVNDFQKGDIAEGYSVSREKKESFPLTVTSAQKNPTAFYLCASSVKWGLYQPQHFGDGTRLSIL.

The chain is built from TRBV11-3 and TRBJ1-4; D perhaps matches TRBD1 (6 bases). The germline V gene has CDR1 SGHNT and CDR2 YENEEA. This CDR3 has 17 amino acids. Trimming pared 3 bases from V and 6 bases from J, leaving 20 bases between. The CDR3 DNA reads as TGTGCCAGCAGCTTCTTACGACGACAGGATGGGGATGAAAAACTGTTTTTT. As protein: CASSFLRRQDGDEKLFF. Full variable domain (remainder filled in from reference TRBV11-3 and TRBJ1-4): EAGVVQSPRYKIIEKKQPVAFWCNPISGHNTLYWYLQNLGQGPELLIRYENEEAVDDSQLPKDRFSAERLKGVDSTLKIQPAELGDSAVYLCASSFLRRQDGDEKLFFGSGTQLSVL.

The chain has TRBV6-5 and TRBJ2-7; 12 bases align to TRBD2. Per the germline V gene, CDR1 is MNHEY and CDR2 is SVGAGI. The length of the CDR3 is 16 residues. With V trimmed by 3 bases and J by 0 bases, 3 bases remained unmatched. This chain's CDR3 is CASSYRTSGVSYEQYF. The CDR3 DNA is TGTGCCAGCAGTTATAGGACTAGCGGGGTCTCCTACGAGCAGTACTTC.

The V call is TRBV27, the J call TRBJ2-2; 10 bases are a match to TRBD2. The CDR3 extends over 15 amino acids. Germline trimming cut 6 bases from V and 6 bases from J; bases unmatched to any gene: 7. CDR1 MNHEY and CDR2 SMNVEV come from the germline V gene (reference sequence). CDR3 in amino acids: CASRVGLALPGELFF. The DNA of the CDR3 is TGTGCCAGCAGGGTGGGACTAGCGCTCCCCGGGGAGCTGTTTTTT.

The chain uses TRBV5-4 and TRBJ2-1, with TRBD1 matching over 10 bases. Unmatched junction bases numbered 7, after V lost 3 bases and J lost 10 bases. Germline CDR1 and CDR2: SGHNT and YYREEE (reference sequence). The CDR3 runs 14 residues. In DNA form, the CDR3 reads TGTGCCAGCAGCTGGGGGACAGGGGTTGGGGAGCAGTTCTTC. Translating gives CASSWGTGVGEQFF.

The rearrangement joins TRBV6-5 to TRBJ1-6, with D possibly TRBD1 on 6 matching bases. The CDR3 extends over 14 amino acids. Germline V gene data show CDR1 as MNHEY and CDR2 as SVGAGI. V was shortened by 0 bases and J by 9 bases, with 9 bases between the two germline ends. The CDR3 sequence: CASSYSGGPSPLHF. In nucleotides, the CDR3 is TGTGCCAGCAGTTACTCCGGGGGCCCTTCACCCCTCCACTTT.

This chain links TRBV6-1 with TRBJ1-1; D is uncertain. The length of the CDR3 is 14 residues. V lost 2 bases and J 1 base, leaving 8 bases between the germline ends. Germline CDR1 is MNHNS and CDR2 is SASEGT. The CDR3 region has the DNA TGTGCCAGCAGTGAACGTTTACCGAACACTGAAGCTTTCTTT. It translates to CASSERLPNTEAFF.

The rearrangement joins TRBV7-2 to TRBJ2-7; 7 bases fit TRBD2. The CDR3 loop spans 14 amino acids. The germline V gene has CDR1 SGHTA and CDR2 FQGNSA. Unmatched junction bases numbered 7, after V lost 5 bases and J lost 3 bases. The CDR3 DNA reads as TGTGCCAGCAGCGCCGGACTAGTCGGCTACGAGCAGTACTTC. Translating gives CASSAGLVGYEQYF.

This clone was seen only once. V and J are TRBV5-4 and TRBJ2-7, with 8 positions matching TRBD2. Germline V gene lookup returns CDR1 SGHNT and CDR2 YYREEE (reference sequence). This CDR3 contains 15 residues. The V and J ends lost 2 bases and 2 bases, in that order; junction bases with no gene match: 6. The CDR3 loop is CASSFTSGPTYEQYF. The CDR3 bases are TGTGCCAGCAGCTTTACTAGCGGTCCTACCTACGAGCAGTACTTC.

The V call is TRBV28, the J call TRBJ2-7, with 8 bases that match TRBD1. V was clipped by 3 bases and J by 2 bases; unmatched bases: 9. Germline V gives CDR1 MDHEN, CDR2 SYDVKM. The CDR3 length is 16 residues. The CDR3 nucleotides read TGTGCCAGCAGTTTGTCCCTGGGACAGGCGACCTACGAGCAGTACTTC. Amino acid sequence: CASSLSLGQATYEQYF. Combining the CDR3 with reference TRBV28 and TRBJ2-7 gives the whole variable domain DVKVTQSSRYLVKRTGEKVFLECVQDMDHENMFWYRQDPGLGLRLIYFSYDVKMKEKGDIPEGYSVSREKKERFSLILESASTNQTSMYLCASSLSLGQATYEQYFGPGTRLTVT.

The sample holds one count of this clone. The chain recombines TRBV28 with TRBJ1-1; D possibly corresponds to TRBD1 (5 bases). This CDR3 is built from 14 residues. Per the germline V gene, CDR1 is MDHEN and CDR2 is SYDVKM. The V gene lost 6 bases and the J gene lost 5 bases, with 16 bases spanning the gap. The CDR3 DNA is TGTGCCAGCAGCCCAGGGTGGGAGTCAACTGAAGCTTTCTTT. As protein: CASSPGWESTEAFF. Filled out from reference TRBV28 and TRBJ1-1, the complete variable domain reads DVKVTQSSRYLVKRTGEKVFLECVQDMDHENMFWYRQDPGLGLRLIYFSYDVKMKEKGDIPEGYSVSREKKERFSLILESASTNQTSMYLCASSPGWESTEAFFGQGTRLTVV.